This T cell receptor (beta chain) was identified in a study of blood T cell repertoires in COVID-19. Profiling relied on immunoSEQ multiplex PCR, and the TCRdb table lists in-frame clones only, not all of them. This table holds 200,000 to 250,000 clones, nearly 90% found once. The trim removed 4 bases at V and 6 bases at J, leaving 7 bases unmatched. The CDR3 has 14 amino acids. Germline loops: CDR1 MNHEY, CDR2 SVGAGI. This sequence joins TRBV6-5 and TRBJ1-1, with 8 bases matching TRBD1. The clonotype comes from a man between 25 and 39 years old who had recovered from COVID-19. The sequenced material came from PBMCs or T cells enriched from blood (not recorded which). CDR3 residues: CASSSIPGGAEAFF. CDR3 in DNA: TGTGCCAGCAGTTCGATTCCAGGGGGCGCTGAAGCTTTCTTT.